A selection of T cell receptor beta chains follows, all from one sample in a study of shared clonotypes between healthy human individuals. The method was immunoSEQ multiplex PCR; TCRdb's version includes in-frame clones alone and lacks a portion of them. The sample consists of more than 2 million clones, approximately 94% of them appearing once. The source material was naive CD4+ T cells sorted from blood. These receptors all come from a man between 18 and 29 years old in good health. CDR3s include the opening cysteine and the closing phenylalanine or tryptophan. A D gene is named only where the DNA matches it firmly. Expanded clones get a size class; other rows say once, few or many, or leave the size out.

>NA|TRBJ2-3|NA|TRBV11-2
CASSPSTDTQYF
TGTGCCAGCAGCCCATCCACAGATACGCAGTATTTT
>few|TRBJ2-1|TRBD2|TRBV7-9
CASSLIASGAYNEQFF
TGTGCCAGCAGCTTAATAGCTAGCGGGGCCTACAATGAGCAGTTCTTC
>NA|TRBJ1-2|TRBD1|TRBV29-1
CSVLRDRGPGYTF
TGCAGCGTCTTACGGGACAGGGGCCCTGGCTACACCTTC
>NA|TRBJ1-1|TRBD1|TRBV6-6
CASSFPGQGNTEAFF
TGTGCCAGCAGTTTCCCGGGACAGGGCAACACTGAAGCTTTCTTT
>NA|TRBJ2-3|TRBD1|TRBV18
CASSPGTGVAYTQYF
TGTGCCAGCTCACCGGGGACAGGGGTGGCCTATACGCAGTATTTT
>once|TRBJ1-2|TRBD1|TRBV5-4
CASSPGTATDGYTF
TGTGCCAGCAGCCCTGGGACAGCGACAGATGGCTACACCTTC
>NA|TRBJ2-3|TRBD2|TRBV6-5
CASSPGGRGDTQYF
TGTGCCAGCAGCCCCGGCGGGAGGGGAGATACGCAGTATTTT
>NA|TRBJ1-2|NA|TRBV19
CASSIINRDYGYTF
TGTGCCAGTAGTATAATCAACAGGGACTATGGCTACACCTTC
>NA|TRBJ2-5|TRBD2|TRBV18
CASSSMTSGSRQETQYF
TGTGCCAGCTCATCTATGACTAGCGGGAGTAGGCAAGAGACCCAGTACTTC
>once|TRBJ2-7|TRBD1|TRBV9
CASSAGTGPNEQYF
TGTGCCAGCAGCGCGGGGACAGGGCCTAACGAGCAGTACTTC
>NA|TRBJ1-1|NA|TRBV29-1
CIAMNTEAFF
TGCATCGCAATGAACACTGAAGCTTTCTTT
>NA|TRBJ2-1|TRBD2|TRBV30
CAWAGGRSYNEQFF
TGTGCCTGGGCGGGCGGGAGGTCCTACAATGAGCAGTTCTTC
>NA|TRBJ2-3|TRBD2|TRBV11-2
CASSRAGGTDTQYF
TGTGCCAGCAGTCGAGCGGGAGGCACAGATACGCAGTATTTT
>NA|TRBJ2-5|NA|TRBV7-2
CASSFATSYQETQYF
TGTGCCAGCAGCTTCGCTACTAGTTACCAAGAGACCCAGTACTTC
>once|TRBJ2-7|TRBD1|TRBV10-3
CAISPTGVLYEQYF
TGTGCCATCAGCCCGACAGGGGTCCTCTACGAGCAGTACTTC
>NA|TRBJ1-4|TRBD1|TRBV30
CAWVDRGLNEKLFF
TGTGCCTGGGTAGACAGGGGCCTTAATGAAAAACTGTTTTTT
>NA|TRBJ2-7|TRBD1|TRBV4-1
CASSQMGTGDYEQYF
TGCGCCAGCAGCCAAATGGGGACAGGGGACTACGAGCAGTACTTC
>NA|TRBJ2-5|TRBD1|TRBV28
CASSSGQGPGRETQYF
TGTGCCAGCAGTTCTGGACAGGGACCGGGGAGGGAGACCCAGTACTTC
>NA|TRBJ2-5|NA|TRBV7-9
CASSFGQGTLETQYF
TGTGCCAGCAGCTTTGGGCAGGGGACGCTGGAGACCCAGTACTTC
>NA|TRBJ2-3|TRBD2|TRBV9
CASTGGSFIGSDTQYF
TGTGCCAGCACTGGCGGGAGTTTCATTGGCTCAGATACGCAGTATTTT
>NA|TRBJ1-1|NA|TRBV28
CASIGGRTEAFF
TGTGCCAGCATCGGGGGGCGCACTGAAGCTTTCTTT
>NA|TRBJ2-2|NA|TRBV6-6
CASSYLAAGELFF
TGTGCCAGCAGTTACTTGGCGGCCGGGGAGCTGTTTTTT
>NA|TRBJ2-6|NA|TRBV2
CASSRNVLTF
TGTGCCAGCAGTCGCAACGTCCTGACTTTC
>NA|TRBJ1-2|NA|TRBV28
CASSEVGSSNGYTF
TGTGCCAGCAGCGAGGTAGGGTCGTCCAATGGCTACACCTTC
>NA|TRBJ2-5|NA|TRBV10-3
CAISLGDPETQYF
TGTGCCATCAGTCTTGGGGATCCGGAGACCCAGTACTTC
>NA|TRBJ2-7|NA|TRBV10-2
CASLSLTAYEQYF
TGCGCCAGCCTAAGTTTAACGGCCTACGAGCAGTACTTC
>NA|TRBJ2-7|TRBD2|TRBV5-5
CASSPPGLAQYEQYF
TGTGCCAGCAGCCCACCGGGACTAGCGCAATACGAGCAGTACTTC
>NA|TRBJ2-3|TRBD2|TRBV5-4
CASSSWSLSGSFGTQYF
TGTGCCAGCAGCTCGTGGTCCCTTAGCGGGAGTTTTGGTACGCAGTATTTT
>NA|TRBJ1-3|NA|TRBV5-6
CASSLAPGKASGNTIYF
TGTGCCAGCAGCTTGGCCCCGGGGAAGGCCTCTGGAAACACCATATATTTT
>NA|TRBJ2-1|NA|TRBV25-1
CASSEPNSAQQFF
TGTGCCAGCAGTGAACCTAATAGCGCGCAGCAGTTCTTC
>NA|TRBJ2-1|NA|TRBV11-3
CASSLGYNEQFF
TGTGCCAGCAGCCTCGGGTACAATGAGCAGTTCTTC
>NA|TRBJ2-5|TRBD2|TRBV5-4
CASEDGGAGTETQYF
TGTGCCAGCGAGGACGGGGGGGCAGGGACAGAGACCCAGTACTTC
>NA|TRBJ1-6|NA|TRBV5-6
CASSLGGRPYNSPLHF
TGTGCCAGCAGCTTGGGCGGGAGGCCCTATAATTCACCCCTCCACTTT
>NA|TRBJ2-7|NA|TRBV28
CASSNTVPSYEQYF
TGTGCCAGCAGCAACACAGTCCCCTCCTACGAGCAGTACTTC
>once|TRBJ2-7|TRBD1|TRBV15
CATSSRDRVAYEQYF
TGTGCCACCAGCAGCCGCGACAGGGTGGCCTACGAGCAGTACTTC
>NA|TRBJ1-2|TRBD1|TRBV10-3
CAISEGTGRPYGYTF
TGTGCCATCAGTGAGGGGACAGGGCGGCCCTATGGCTACACCTTC
>NA|TRBJ1-5|TRBD1|TRBV7-9
CASSQTGGPQPQHF
TGTGCCAGCAGCCAGACAGGGGGCCCGCAGCCCCAGCATTTT
>NA|TRBJ2-7|NA|TRBV18
CASSRVEGYEQYF
TGTGCCAGCTCCCGGGTCGAAGGCTACGAGCAGTACTTC
>NA|TRBJ2-7|NA|TRBV29-1
CSVYLSGYEQYF
TGCAGCGTTTATCTGTCGGGGTACGAGCAGTACTTC
>NA|TRBJ2-1|NA|TRBV4-3
CASSRDHNSYNEQFF
TGCGCCAGCAGCCGAGATCACAACTCCTACAATGAGCAGTTCTTC
>NA|TRBJ2-4|TRBD1|TRBV11-1
CASSPYRGNIQYF
TGTGCCAGCAGCCCATACAGGGGAAACATTCAGTACTTC
>NA|TRBJ1-5|TRBD1|TRBV15
CATSRARGTGSWGGNQPQHF
TGTGCCACCAGCAGGGCCAGAGGGACAGGTTCATGGGGGGGCAATCAGCCCCAGCATTTT
>NA|TRBJ2-3|TRBD2|TRBV25-1
CASSAVGGGDTQYF
TGTGCCAGCAGTGCCGTCGGGGGGGGTGATACGCAGTATTTT
>once|TRBJ1-5|TRBD1|TRBV5-1
CASSLQPGTGNSNQPQHF
TGCGCCAGCAGCTTGCAACCTGGGACAGGGAATAGCAATCAGCCCCAGCATTTT
>NA|TRBJ1-1|NA|TRBV19
CASSIRQGKTEAFF
TGTGCCAGTAGTATCCGACAAGGAAAAACTGAAGCTTTCTTT
>NA|TRBJ2-2|NA|TRBV14
CASSLQGGDTGELFF
TGTGCCAGCAGCCTACAGGGAGGGGACACCGGGGAGCTGTTTTTT
>NA|TRBJ2-5|TRBD1|TRBV19
CASRKTGVETQYF
TGTGCCAGTAGGAAGACAGGGGTAGAGACCCAGTACTTC
>NA|TRBJ2-2|TRBD2|TRBV9
CASSFLPGLSNTGELFF
TGTGCCAGCAGCTTTCTACCGGGACTATCTAACACCGGGGAGCTGTTTTTT
>NA|TRBJ1-4|NA|TRBV19
CASGAGRAREKLFF
TGTGCCAGTGGCGCGGGGCGGGCGAGAGAAAAACTGTTTTTT
>NA|TRBJ1-2|NA|TRBV7-8
CASSLAGAYGYTF
TGTGCCAGCAGCTTAGCAGGCGCCTATGGCTACACCTTC
>NA|TRBJ1-1|NA|TRBV11-2
CASSPLRQPPNTEAFF
TGTGCCAGCAGCCCCCTTCGGCAGCCTCCGAACACTGAAGCTTTCTTT
>NA|TRBJ1-3|TRBD1|TRBV5-4
CASSQQGAGNTIYF
TGTGCCAGCAGCCAACAGGGGGCCGGAAACACCATATATTTT
>NA|TRBJ2-7|TRBD1|TRBV5-1
CASSPRQGTSYEQYF
TGCGCCAGCAGCCCCCGACAGGGGACTTCCTACGAGCAGTACTTC